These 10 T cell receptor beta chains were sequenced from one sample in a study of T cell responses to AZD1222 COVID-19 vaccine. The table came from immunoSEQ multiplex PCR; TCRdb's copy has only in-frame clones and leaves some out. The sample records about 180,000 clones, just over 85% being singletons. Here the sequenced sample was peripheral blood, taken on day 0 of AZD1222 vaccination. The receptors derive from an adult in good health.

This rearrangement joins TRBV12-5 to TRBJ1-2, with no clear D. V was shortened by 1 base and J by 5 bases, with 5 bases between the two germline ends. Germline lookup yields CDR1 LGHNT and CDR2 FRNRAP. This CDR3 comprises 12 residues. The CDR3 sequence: CASGLGGYGYTF. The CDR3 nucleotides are TGTGCTAGTGGTTTGGGGGGATATGGCTACACCTTC.

The chain's CDR3 is CASSQVSVMSNSPLHF. The CDR3 DNA reads TGCGCCAGCAGCCAAGTGTCAGTGATGTCTAATTCACCCCTCCACTTT. The chain is built from TRBV4-1 and TRBJ1-6, with D uncertain. This CDR3 region has 16 residues. Germline V lookup: CDR1 MGHRA, CDR2 YSYEKL. With 1 base removed from V and 6 bases from J, the gap between germline ends came to 13 bases.

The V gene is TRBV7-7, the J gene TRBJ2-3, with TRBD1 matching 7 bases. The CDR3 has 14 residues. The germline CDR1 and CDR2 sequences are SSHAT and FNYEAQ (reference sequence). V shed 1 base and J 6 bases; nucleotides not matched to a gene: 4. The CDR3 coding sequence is TGTGCCAGCAGCTTAGAATTGACAGGGGATACGCAGTATTTT. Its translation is CASSLELTGDTQYF.

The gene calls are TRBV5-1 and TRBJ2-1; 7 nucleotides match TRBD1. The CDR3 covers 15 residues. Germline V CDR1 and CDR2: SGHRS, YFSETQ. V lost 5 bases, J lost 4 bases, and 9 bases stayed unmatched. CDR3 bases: TGCGCCAGCAGGCCTCGGGACAGCGTTTACAATGAGCAGTTCTTC. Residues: CASRPRDSVYNEQFF. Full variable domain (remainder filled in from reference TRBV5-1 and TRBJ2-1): KAGVTQTPRYLIKTRGQQVTLSCSPISGHRSVSWYQQTPGQGLQFLFEYFSETQRNKGNFPGRFSGRQFSNSRSEMNVSTLELGDSALYLCASRPRDSVYNEQFFGPGTRLTVL.

Written as DNA, the CDR3 is TGTGCCAGCAGCCCCCCCCGACAGGACTATGGCTACACCTTC. The encoded protein is CASSPPRQDYGYTF. The J gene is TRBJ1-2, the V gene TRBV3-1 (or the pseudogene TRBV3-2); tentative D call: TRBD1 (6 bases). V was clipped by 4 bases and J by 3 bases, with 12 bases between them. CDR1 and CDR2 (germline): LGHDT, YNNKEL (reference sequence). This CDR3 is 14 amino acids long.

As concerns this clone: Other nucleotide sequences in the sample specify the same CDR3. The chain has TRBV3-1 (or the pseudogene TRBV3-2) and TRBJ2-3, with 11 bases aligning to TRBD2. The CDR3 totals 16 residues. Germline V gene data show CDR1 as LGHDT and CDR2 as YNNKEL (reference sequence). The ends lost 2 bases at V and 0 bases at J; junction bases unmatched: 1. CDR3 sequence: CASSQLAGGSTDTQYF. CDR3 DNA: TGTGCCAGCAGCCAACTAGCGGGGGGTAGCACAGATACGCAGTATTTT.

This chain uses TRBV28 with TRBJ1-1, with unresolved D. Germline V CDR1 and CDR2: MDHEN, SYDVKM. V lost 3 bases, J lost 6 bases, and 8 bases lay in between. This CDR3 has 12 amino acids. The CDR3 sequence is CASSFPGAEAFF. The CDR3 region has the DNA TGTGCCAGCAGTTTCCCCGGGGCTGAAGCTTTCTTT.

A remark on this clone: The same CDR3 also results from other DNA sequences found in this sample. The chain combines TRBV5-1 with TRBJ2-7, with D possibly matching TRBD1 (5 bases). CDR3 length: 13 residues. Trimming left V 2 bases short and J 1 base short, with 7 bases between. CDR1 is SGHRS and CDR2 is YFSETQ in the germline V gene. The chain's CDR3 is CASSLQESYEQYF. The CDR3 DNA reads TGCGCCAGCAGCTTACAGGAGTCCTACGAGCAGTACTTC.

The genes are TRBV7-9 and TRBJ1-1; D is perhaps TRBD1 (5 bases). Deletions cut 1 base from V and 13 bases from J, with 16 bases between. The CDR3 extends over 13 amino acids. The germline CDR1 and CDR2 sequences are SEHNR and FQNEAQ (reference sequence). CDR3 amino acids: CASSLGGTPGGFF. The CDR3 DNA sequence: TGTGCCAGCAGCTTAGGGGGGACTCCCGGAGGTTTCTTT.

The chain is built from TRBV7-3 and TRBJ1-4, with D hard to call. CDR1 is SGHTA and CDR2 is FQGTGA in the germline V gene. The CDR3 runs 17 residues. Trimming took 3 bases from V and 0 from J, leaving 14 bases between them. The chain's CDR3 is CASSLWVDPATNEKLFF. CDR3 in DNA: TGTGCCAGCAGCTTGTGGGTTGATCCCGCAACTAATGAAAAACTGTTTTTT.